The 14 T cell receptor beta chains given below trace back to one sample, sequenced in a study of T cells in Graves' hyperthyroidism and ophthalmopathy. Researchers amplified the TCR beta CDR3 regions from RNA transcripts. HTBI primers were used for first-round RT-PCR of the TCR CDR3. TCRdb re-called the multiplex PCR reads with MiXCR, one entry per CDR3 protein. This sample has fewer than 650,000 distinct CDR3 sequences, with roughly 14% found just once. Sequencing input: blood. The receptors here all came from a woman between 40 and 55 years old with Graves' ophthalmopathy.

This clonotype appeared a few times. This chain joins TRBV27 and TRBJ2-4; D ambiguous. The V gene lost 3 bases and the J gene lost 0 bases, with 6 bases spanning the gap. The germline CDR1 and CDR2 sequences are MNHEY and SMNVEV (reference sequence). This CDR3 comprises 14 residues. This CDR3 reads CASSLRRAKNIQYF. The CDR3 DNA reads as TGTGCCAGCAGTTTGAGAAGAGCCAAAAACATTCAGTACTTC.

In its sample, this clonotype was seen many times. Here the CDR3 reads CASRNRVEQYF. In DNA form, the CDR3 reads TGTGCCAGCAGAAACAGGGTAGAGCAGTACTTC. The chain uses TRBV28 and TRBJ2-7; possible D gene TRBD1, 6 bases. The germline V gene has CDR1 MDHEN and CDR2 SYDVKM. The CDR3 is 11 amino acids. V was cut by 6 bases and J by 7 bases, with 10 bases left in between.

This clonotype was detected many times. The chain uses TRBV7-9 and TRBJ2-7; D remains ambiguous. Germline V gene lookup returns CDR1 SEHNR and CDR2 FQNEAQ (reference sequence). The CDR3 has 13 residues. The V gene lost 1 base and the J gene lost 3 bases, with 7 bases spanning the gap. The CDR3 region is CASSLVSLYEQYF. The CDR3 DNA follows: TGTGCCAGCAGCTTAGTTTCCCTCTACGAGCAGTACTTC.

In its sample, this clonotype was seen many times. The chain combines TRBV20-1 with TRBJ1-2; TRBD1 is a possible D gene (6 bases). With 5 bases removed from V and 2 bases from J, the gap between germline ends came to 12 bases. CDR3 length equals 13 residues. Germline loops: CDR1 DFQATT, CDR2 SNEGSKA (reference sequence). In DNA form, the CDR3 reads TGCAGTGCTCAGACAGGAGGCAACTATGGCTACACCTTC. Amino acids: CSAQTGGNYGYTF.

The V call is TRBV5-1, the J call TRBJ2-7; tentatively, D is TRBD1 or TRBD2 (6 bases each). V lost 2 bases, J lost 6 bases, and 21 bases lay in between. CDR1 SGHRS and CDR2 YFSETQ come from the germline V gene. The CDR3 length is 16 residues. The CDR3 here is CASSLVVSGAGGEQYF. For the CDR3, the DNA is TGCGCCAGCAGCTTAGTTGTTTCGGGGGCTGGGGGCGAGCAGTACTTC.

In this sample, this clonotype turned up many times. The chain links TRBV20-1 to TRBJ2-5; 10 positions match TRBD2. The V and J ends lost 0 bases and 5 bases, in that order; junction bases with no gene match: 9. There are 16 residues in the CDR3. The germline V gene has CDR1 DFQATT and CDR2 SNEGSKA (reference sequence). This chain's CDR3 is CSARDVASGSPETQYF. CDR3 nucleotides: TGCAGTGCTAGAGATGTTGCTAGCGGGAGTCCTGAGACCCAGTACTTC.

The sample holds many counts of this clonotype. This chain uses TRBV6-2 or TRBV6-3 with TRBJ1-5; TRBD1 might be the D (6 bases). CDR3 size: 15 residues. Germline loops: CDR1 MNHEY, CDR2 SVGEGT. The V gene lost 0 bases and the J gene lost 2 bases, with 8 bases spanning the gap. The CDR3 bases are TGTGCCAGCAGTTACTCTCCAGGGGGCAATCAGCCCCAGCATTTT. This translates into CASSYSPGGNQPQHF.

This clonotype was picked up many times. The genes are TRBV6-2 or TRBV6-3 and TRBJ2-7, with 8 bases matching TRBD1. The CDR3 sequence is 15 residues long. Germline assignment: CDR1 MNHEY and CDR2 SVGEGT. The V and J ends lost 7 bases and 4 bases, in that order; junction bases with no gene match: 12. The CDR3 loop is CASTDAGTGEYEQYF. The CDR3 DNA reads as TGTGCCAGCACCGATGCCGGGACAGGTGAATACGAGCAGTACTTC.

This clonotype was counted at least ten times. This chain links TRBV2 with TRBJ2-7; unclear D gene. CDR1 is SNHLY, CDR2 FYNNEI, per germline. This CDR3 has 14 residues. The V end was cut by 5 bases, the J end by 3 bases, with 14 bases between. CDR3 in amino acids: CASSNVDMYYEQYF. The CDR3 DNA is TGTGCCAGCAGTAACGTAGACATGTACTACGAGCAGTACTTC.

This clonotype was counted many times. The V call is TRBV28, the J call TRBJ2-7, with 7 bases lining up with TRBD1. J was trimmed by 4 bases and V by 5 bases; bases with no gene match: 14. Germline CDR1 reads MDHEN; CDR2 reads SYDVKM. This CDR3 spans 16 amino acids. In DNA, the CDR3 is TGTGCCAGCAGTGGGTACGACAGGGTGCTTCTGTACGAGCAGTACTTC. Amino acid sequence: CASSGYDRVLLYEQYF.

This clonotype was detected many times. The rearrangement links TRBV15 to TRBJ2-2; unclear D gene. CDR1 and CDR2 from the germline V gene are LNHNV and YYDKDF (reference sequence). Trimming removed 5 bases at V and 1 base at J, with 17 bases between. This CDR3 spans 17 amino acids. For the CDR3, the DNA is TGTGCCACCAGCCCCCCGGAGAGACACCTGAACACCGGGGAGCTGTTTTTT. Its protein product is CATSPPERHLNTGELFF.

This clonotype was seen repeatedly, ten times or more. The CDR3 DNA follows: TGCGCCAGCAGCTTGGGGACAGGCACTAACTATGGCTACACCTTC. Its translation: CASSLGTGTNYGYTF. This chain uses TRBV5-1 with TRBJ1-2; 7 bases align to TRBD1. Per the germline V gene, CDR1 is SGHRS and CDR2 is YFSETQ. V lost 0 bases to trimming and J lost 0 bases; unmatched junction nucleotides: 2. CDR3 length: 15 amino acids.

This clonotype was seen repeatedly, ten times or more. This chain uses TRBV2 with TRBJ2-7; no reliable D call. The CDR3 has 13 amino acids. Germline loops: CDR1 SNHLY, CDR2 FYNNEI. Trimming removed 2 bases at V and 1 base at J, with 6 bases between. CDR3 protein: CASSESPSYEQYF. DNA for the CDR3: TGTGCCAGCAGTGAAAGTCCTTCCTACGAGCAGTACTTC.

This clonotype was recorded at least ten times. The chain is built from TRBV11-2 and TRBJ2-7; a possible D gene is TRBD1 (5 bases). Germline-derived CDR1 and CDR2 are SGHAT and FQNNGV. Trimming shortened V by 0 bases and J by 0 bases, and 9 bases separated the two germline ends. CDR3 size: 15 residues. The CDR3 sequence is CASSLDRGSSYEQYF. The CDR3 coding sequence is TGTGCCAGCAGCTTAGATAGGGGAAGCTCCTACGAGCAGTACTTC.